The 12 T cell receptor beta chains given below trace back to one sample, sequenced in a study of blood T cell repertoires in COVID-19. The data were produced by immunoSEQ multiplex PCR, yet TCRdb's version contains in-frame clones alone and is incomplete. This table holds 250,000 or so clones, around 90% found once. Sequencing was performed on PBMCs or T cells enriched from blood (not recorded which). The receptors originated from a man aged 40-49 years who had been exposed to COVID-19.

The chain has TRBV12-3 or TRBV12-4 and TRBJ1-2; D perhaps matches TRBD1 (6 bases). The CDR3 is made up of 13 amino acids. V was trimmed by 3 bases and J by 7 bases, leaving 12 bases between them. In DNA form, the CDR3 reads TGTGCCAGCAGTTTTTACAGGGTTAGTGGCTACACCTTC. The encoded protein is CASSFYRVSGYTF.

J is TRBJ1-3 and V is TRBV9, with TRBD1 matching 9 bases. This CDR3 is 16 amino acids long. The V and J ends lost 3 bases and 4 bases, in that order; junction bases with no gene match: 8. CDR1 SGDLS and CDR2 YYNGEE come from the germline V gene. The CDR3 loop reads CASSGPGQGAGNTIYF. CDR3 sequence (DNA): TGTGCCAGCAGCGGGCCGGGACAGGGAGCAGGAAACACCATATATTTT.

The chain recombines TRBV1 with TRBJ2-1; the table's D call TRBD2 went unverified against the DNA. TRBV1 is labeled a pseudogene. CDR3 size: 19 residues. The chain's CDR3 is CTSSQDRTSGNQGENEQFF. In nucleotides, the CDR3 is TGCACCAGCAGCCAAGACCGAACTAGCGGGAACCAGGGGGAAAATGAGCAGTTCTTC.

The chain is built from TRBV6-5 and TRBJ2-2; tentative D call: TRBD2 (5 bases). V gave up 3 bases and J gave up 5 bases, with 7 bases separating them. The CDR3 has 13 residues. Germline V gives CDR1 MNHEY, CDR2 SVGAGI. CDR3 sequence reads: CASSYPGTGELFF. The DNA of the CDR3 is TGTGCCAGCAGTTATCCGGGAACCGGGGAGCTGTTTTTT.

Note on this clone: Other DNA sequences in the sample encode the same CDR3. The gene calls are TRBV5-1 and TRBJ2-1; TRBD2 agrees at 8 bases. Germline values: CDR1 SGHRS, CDR2 YFSETQ. The CDR3 consists of 14 residues. The V segment lost 4 bases and the J segment 5 bases; nucleotides outside the gene matches: 5. The CDR3: CASSIGLAHNEQFF. The CDR3 DNA follows: TGCGCCAGCAGCATAGGACTAGCCCACAATGAGCAGTTCTTC.

The chain joins TRBV6-5 to TRBJ2-1, with 12 bases identical to TRBD2. This CDR3 region has 14 residues. V shed 4 bases, J shed 7 bases, and the junction held 2 bases outside the gene matches. Germline V lookup: CDR1 MNHEY, CDR2 SVGAGI. In DNA form, the CDR3 reads TGTGCCAGCAGTTGGACTAGCGGGACTAATGAGCAGTTCTTC. Translation gives CASSWTSGTNEQFF.

V is TRBV10-2 and J is TRBJ2-7; 8 bases line up with TRBD1. Germline V gene sequence: CDR1 WSHSY, CDR2 SAAADI. The junction had 8 bases not matched to a gene; V was cut back by 6 bases and J by 1 base. CDR3 length: 15 amino acids. CDR3 region: CASRSGTGVSYEQYF. CDR3 bases: TGCGCCAGCAGGTCCGGGACAGGAGTTTCCTACGAGCAGTACTTC.

The chain combines TRBV7-9 with TRBJ2-3; D uncertain. V lost 2 bases and J lost 4, with 4 bases in between. In germline, CDR1 is SEHNR, CDR2 FQNEAQ (reference sequence). The CDR3 spans 12 residues. DNA of the CDR3: TGTGCCAGCAGCTTATTATCAGATACGCAGTATTTT. Translation gives CASSLLSDTQYF. Based on the CDR3 plus reference TRBV7-9 and TRBJ2-3, the full variable domain is DTGVSQNPRHKITKRGQNVTFRCDPISEHNRLYWYRQTLGQGPEFLTYFQNEAQLEKSRLLSDRFSAERPKGSFSTLEIQRTEQGDSAMYLCASSLLSDTQYFGPGTRLTVL.

This clone was seen a few times. The chain links TRBV7-9 to TRBJ1-2, with a tentative D call TRBD1 (6 bases). V lost 6 bases and J lost 2, with 7 bases in between. This CDR3 comprises 12 residues. Germline V gives CDR1 SEHNR, CDR2 FQNEAQ (reference sequence). The CDR3 nucleotides read TGTGCCAGCAGACAGGGCAACTATGGCTACACCTTC. Protein: CASRQGNYGYTF.

This chain joins TRBV9 and TRBJ2-7; 7 bases agree with TRBD2. This CDR3 region has 15 residues. V dropped 4 bases and J dropped 4; count of bases not matched to a gene: 11. Germline assignment: CDR1 SGDLS and CDR2 YYNGEE. The CDR3 is CASSPRDYLPYEQYF. The CDR3 nucleotides are TGTGCCAGCAGCCCAAGGGACTACTTACCATACGAGCAGTACTTC.

The V call is TRBV7-2, the J call TRBJ2-2; 8 bases align to TRBD1. J was trimmed by 7 bases and V by 5 bases; bases with no gene match: 6. This CDR3 is 14 amino acids long. Germline CDR1 is SGHTA and CDR2 is FQGNSA. In nucleotides, the CDR3 is TGTGCCAGCAGCGACAGGGGAAGGGTCGGGGAGCTGTTTTTT. This encodes CASSDRGRVGELFF.

The chain uses TRBV10-1 and TRBJ2-3; tentatively, D is TRBD2 (5 bases). Germline CDR1 is WNHNN and CDR2 is SYGVQD (reference sequence). This CDR3 spans 14 amino acids. V was trimmed by 5 bases and J by 0 bases, leaving 9 bases between them. The CDR3 region has the DNA TGCGCCAGCAGTCTGGGCGGGAGCACAGATACGCAGTATTTT. As protein: CASSLGGSTDTQYF.